Following are 21 T cell receptor beta chains from one sample sequenced in a study of blood T cell repertoires in COVID-19. Profiling relied on immunoSEQ multiplex PCR, and the TCRdb table lists in-frame clones only, not all of them. The sample lists some 110,000 clones; 80% to 85% were seen once. Sequencing used peripheral blood. These receptors all come from a woman between 70 and 85 years old with acute or convalescent COVID-19.

This sequence joins TRBV11-2 and TRBJ2-3, with D uncertain. The CDR3 totals 12 residues. Trimming took 0 bases from V and 8 from J, leaving 6 bases between them. Germline V gives CDR1 SGHAT, CDR2 FQNNGV. CDR3 coding DNA: TGTGCCAGCAGCTTAGAATCCATTACGCAGTATTTT. Translating gives CASSLESITQYF.

This clone was counted only a few times. This chain uses TRBV11-3 with TRBJ2-1, with D unresolved. Trimming took off 1 base at V and 0 bases at J, with 7 bases between the two ends. This CDR3 comprises 15 residues. The germline gives CDR1 SGHNT, CDR2 YENEEA. The CDR3 sequence is CASSLGESSYNEQFF. CDR3 nucleotide sequence: TGTGCCAGCAGCTTAGGCGAAAGCTCCTACAATGAGCAGTTCTTC.

The genes are TRBV14 and TRBJ2-2, with TRBD1 as a possible D gene (5 bases). Germline lookup yields CDR1 SGHDN and CDR2 FVKESK. The V end was cut by 4 bases, the J end by 3 bases, with 12 bases between. The CDR3 is made up of 15 amino acids. CDR3 coding DNA: TGTGCCAGCAGCCCAATCAGGGCCCACACCGGGGAGCTGTTTTTT. Protein product: CASSPIRAHTGELFF. The full variable domain, rest sourced from reference TRBV14 and TRBJ2-2, is EAGVTQFPSHSVIEKGQTVTLRCDPISGHDNLYWYRRVMGKEIKFLLHFVKESKQDESGMPNNRFLAERTGGTYSTLKVQPAELEDSGVYFCASSPIRAHTGELFFGEGSRLTVL.

V is TRBV19 and J is TRBJ2-2; 10 nucleotides line up with TRBD1. V dropped 7 bases and J dropped 6; count of bases not matched to a gene: 5. CDR1 LNHDA and CDR2 SQIVND come from the germline V gene (reference sequence). There are 14 residues in the CDR3. The CDR3 protein is CASIRGQGPGELFF. The CDR3 region has the DNA TGTGCCAGTATCCGGGGACAGGGGCCCGGGGAGCTGTTTTTT.

The chain is built from TRBV7-2 and TRBJ2-7; 7 nucleotides match TRBD1. This CDR3 has 15 residues. Trimming removed 2 bases from V and 0 bases from J; junction bases left unmatched: 4. In germline, CDR1 is SGHTA, CDR2 FQGNSA. CDR3 coding DNA: TGTGCCAGCAGCTTACCAGGGGGTACCTCCTACGAGCAGTACTTC. Amino acids: CASSLPGGTSYEQYF.

V and J are TRBV6-5 and TRBJ1-4; a weak D match, TRBD1 (5 bases). The CDR3 loop spans 11 amino acids. The V end was cut by 5 bases, the J end by 11 bases, with 9 bases between. Germline CDR1 MNHEY, CDR2 SVGAGI. The CDR3 sequence: CASSQGNKLFF. In nucleotides, the CDR3 is TGTGCCAGCAGTCAGGGTAACAAACTGTTTTTT.

The genes are TRBV6-5 and TRBJ2-7; 12 positions agree with TRBD2. This CDR3 comprises 13 residues. The ends lost 11 bases at V and 1 base at J; junction bases unmatched: 3. Germline assignment: CDR1 MNHEY and CDR2 SVGAGI. This CDR3 is CAASGRDSYEQYF. CDR3 in DNA: TGTGCCGCTAGCGGGAGGGATTCCTACGAGCAGTACTTC.

The chain joins TRBV15 to TRBJ1-2; 7 positions agree with TRBD1. This CDR3 is 14 amino acids long. The V gene's germline CDR1 is LNHNV and CDR2 YYDKDF (reference sequence). Losses at the gene ends were 7 bases for V and 4 bases for J; bases not matched to a gene: 9. CDR3 sequence (DNA): TGTGCCACCAATAAACAGGGGTCCCCCTATGGCTACACCTTC. This codes for CATNKQGSPYGYTF.

The rearrangement uses TRBV27 and TRBJ1-4; D is possibly TRBD1 (5 bases). V was pared by 7 bases and J by 4 bases, with 16 bases between. CDR1 MNHEY and CDR2 SMNVEV come from the germline V gene (reference sequence). This CDR3 spans 15 amino acids. DNA of the CDR3: TGTGCCAGCATGACCTTAGGGGCGAATAATGAAAAACTGTTTTTT. Translation: CASMTLGANNEKLFF.

The V call is TRBV19, the J call TRBJ2-3; 10 nucleotides align to TRBD2. CDR1 and CDR2 from the germline V gene are LNHDA and SQIVND (reference sequence). After removal of 5 bases from V and 2 bases from J, the junction contained 7 bases not matched to a gene. This CDR3 has 16 residues. The DNA of the CDR3 is TGTGCCAGTAGTGAGCTAGCGGGGGCCCCCACAGATACGCAGTATTTT. Translating gives CASSELAGAPTDTQYF.

The V gene is TRBV6-5, the J gene TRBJ1-2; D might be TRBD1 (6 bases). V was trimmed by 4 bases and J by 8 bases, leaving 20 bases between them. Germline CDR1 and CDR2: MNHEY and SVGAGI. The CDR3 totals 15 residues. CDR3 protein: CASSSGAQGSGGYTF. The CDR3 DNA reads as TGTGCCAGCAGTTCAGGGGCTCAGGGGTCCGGCGGCTACACCTTC.

V usage is TRBV6-6 and J usage is TRBJ2-1, with TRBD2 matching 11 bases. This CDR3 has 15 amino acids. The germline CDR1 and CDR2 sequences are MNHNY and SVGAGI (reference sequence). The trim removed 4 bases at V and 6 bases at J, leaving 5 bases unmatched. The CDR3 DNA reads TGTGCCAGCAGTTTAGCGGGGGGGCGCAGCAATGAGCAGTTCTTC. Protein product: CASSLAGGRSNEQFF.

The V gene is TRBV11-2, the J gene TRBJ2-5, with D maybe TRBD1 (6 bases). The ends were cut back, 5 bases at V and 5 bases at J, with 12 bases in the middle. Per germline, CDR1 SGHAT and CDR2 FQNNGV. The CDR3 length is 13 residues. CDR3: CASSPRGLETQYF. The CDR3 bases are TGTGCCAGCAGCCCGAGGGGGTTGGAGACCCAGTACTTC.

The V gene is TRBV5-1, the J gene TRBJ2-1; D might be TRBD1 (5 bases). The CDR3 covers 16 residues. Germline-derived CDR1 and CDR2 are SGHRS and YFSETQ. The V end lost 4 bases, the J end lost 8 bases, and 22 bases lay between the germline ends. CDR3 loop: CASSGALNSRYDEQFF. The CDR3 region has the DNA TGCGCCAGCAGCGGGGCCCTCAACTCTAGATACGATGAGCAGTTCTTC.

Remarks on this clone: Within the sample, other DNA sequences also encode this same CDR3. The CDR3 here is CASSLQGSYEQYF. The DNA of the CDR3 is TGCGCCAGCAGCCTTCAGGGTTCCTACGAGCAGTACTTC. The chain links TRBV5-1 to TRBJ2-7; D perhaps matches TRBD1 (5 bases). Germline CDR1 reads SGHRS; CDR2 reads YFSETQ. The germline V and J ends were trimmed by 4 bases and 1 base, with 9 bases remaining between them. The CDR3 loop spans 13 amino acids.

For this clone: Other nucleotide sequences from this sample produce the same CDR3. The V gene is TRBV7-9, the J gene TRBJ2-3; the D gene is possibly TRBD2 (6 bases). CDR3 length: 15 residues. Germline V lookup: CDR1 SEHNR, CDR2 FQNEAQ (reference sequence). Trimming cost V 3 bases and J 0 bases, with 10 bases left between them. The CDR3, as DNA: TGTGCCAGCAGCTTCGGGGGAACTAGCACAGATACGCAGTATTTT. It yields the protein CASSFGGTSTDTQYF.

V is TRBV6-5 and J is TRBJ1-1; D is perhaps TRBD1 (6 bases). Trimming took 5 bases from V and 5 from J, leaving 15 bases between them. The CDR3 covers 14 residues. Germline CDR1 and CDR2: MNHEY and SVGAGI. CDR3: CASSPTGRETEAFF. The CDR3 region has the DNA TGTGCCAGCAGTCCTACAGGGAGGGAGACTGAAGCTTTCTTT.

This clone has a single count. The same CDR3 also results from other DNA sequences found in this sample. The CDR3 spells CASSLAGTEKETQYF. CDR3 sequence (DNA): TGCGCCAGCAGCTTGGCCGGGACAGAGAAGGAGACCCAGTACTTC. The chain recombines TRBV5-1 with TRBJ2-5, with 7 positions matching TRBD1. The V gene end was trimmed by 0 bases and the J gene end by 5 bases; junction bases not matched to a gene: 7. The CDR3 is 15 amino acids. Germline CDR1 SGHRS, CDR2 YFSETQ.

The CDR3 DNA is TGTGCCAGCAGTTCGAGTCGAGCGGGTACCGGGGAGCTGTTTTTT. Its translation is CASSSSRAGTGELFF. The rearrangement uses TRBV6-5 and TRBJ2-2; D might be TRBD2 (6 bases). The CDR3 runs to 15 residues. V lost 4 bases and J lost 5, with 14 bases in between. In germline, CDR1 is MNHEY, CDR2 SVGAGI.

The CDR3 DNA reads as TGCGCCAGCAGCTTGGCGGGGGATACGAAGCAGTTCTTC. Translating gives CASSLAGDTKQFF. V is TRBV5-1 and J is TRBJ2-1; a possible D gene is TRBD2 (6 bases). The length of the CDR3 is 13 residues. V lost 0 bases, J lost 11 bases, and 12 bases lay in between. Germline V gene sequence: CDR1 SGHRS, CDR2 YFSETQ.

V usage is TRBV7-2 and J usage is TRBJ2-7; 8 nucleotides line up with TRBD2. Per the germline V gene, CDR1 is SGHTA and CDR2 is FQGNSA. Trimming removed 1 base from V and 4 bases from J; junction bases left unmatched: 9. The CDR3 runs to 16 residues. The CDR3 sequence is CASSLGPAGAGYEQYF. The CDR3 DNA reads as TGTGCCAGCAGCTTAGGACCAGCGGGAGCCGGGTACGAGCAGTACTTC.